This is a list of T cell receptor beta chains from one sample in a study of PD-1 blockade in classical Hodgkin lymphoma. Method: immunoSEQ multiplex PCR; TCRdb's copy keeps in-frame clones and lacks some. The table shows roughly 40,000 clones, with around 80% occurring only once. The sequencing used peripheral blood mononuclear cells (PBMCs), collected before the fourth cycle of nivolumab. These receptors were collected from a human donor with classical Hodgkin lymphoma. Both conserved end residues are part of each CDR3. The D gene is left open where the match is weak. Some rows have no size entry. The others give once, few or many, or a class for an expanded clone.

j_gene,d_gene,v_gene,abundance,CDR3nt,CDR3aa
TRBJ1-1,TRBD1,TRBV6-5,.,TGTGCCAGCAGTGCCGTGGGACAGAATACTGAAGCTTTCTTT,CASSAVGQNTEAFF
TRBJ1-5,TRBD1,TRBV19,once,TGTGCCAGTAGTATGGGACAGCTTAGCAATCAGCCCCAGCATTTT,CASSMGQLSNQPQHF
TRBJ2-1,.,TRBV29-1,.,TGCAGCGTTGAAGATTTGGGCCGCAGGCGGACCTACAATGAGCAGTTCTTC,CSVEDLGRRRTYNEQFF
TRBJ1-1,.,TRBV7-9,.,TGTGCCAGCAGTCCAAAAAACAATAACGGCCCACTAAACACTGAAGCTTTCTTT,CASSPKNNNGPLNTEAFF
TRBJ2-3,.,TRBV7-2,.,TGTGCCAGCAGCTTTGGCACAGATACGCAGTATTTT,CASSFGTDTQYF
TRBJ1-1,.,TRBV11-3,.,TGTGCCAGCAGCTTAGGTGTAGGACAGAGTGAAGCTTTCTTT,CASSLGVGQSEAFF
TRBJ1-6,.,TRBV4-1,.,TGCGCCAGCAGCCAAGATAGTATCGCCGGATTGGGTAATTCACCCCTCCACTTT,CASSQDSIAGLGNSPLHF
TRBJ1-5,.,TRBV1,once,TGCACCAGCAGCCCCAGTGGGCCAGGGAATCAGCCCCAGCATTTT,CTSSPSGPGNQPQHF
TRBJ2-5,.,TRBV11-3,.,TGTGCCAGCAGCTTAGGGGGGAACCAAGAGACCCAGTACTTC,CASSLGGNQETQYF
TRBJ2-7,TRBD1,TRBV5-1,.,TGCGCCAGCAGCTTCCGGGACAGGGGGAGGGAGCAGTACTTC,CASSFRDRGREQYF
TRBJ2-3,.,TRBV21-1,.,TGTGCCAGCAGCATTCGGGACAGCACAGATACGCAGTATTTT,CASSIRDSTDTQYF
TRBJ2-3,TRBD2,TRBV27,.,TGTGCCAGCACGGGCCGGACTAGCCTCACAGATACGCAGTATTTT,CASTGRTSLTDTQYF
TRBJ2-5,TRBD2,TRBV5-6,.,TGTGCCAGCAGCCTCATCGGGGGGGAGACCCAGTACTTC,CASSLIGGETQYF
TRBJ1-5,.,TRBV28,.,TGTGCCAGCAGTCCGCCACTGGTCAGCAATCAGCCCCAGCATTTT,CASSPPLVSNQPQHF
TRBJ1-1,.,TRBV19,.,TGTGCCAGTAGCCGTCGGGGGAAGAGAGACGGGAACACTGAAGCTTTCTTT,CASSRRGKRDGNTEAFF
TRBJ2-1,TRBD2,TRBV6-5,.,TGTGCCAGCAGAGCGGGGGGGCTATACAATGAGCAGTTCTTC,CASRAGGLYNEQFF
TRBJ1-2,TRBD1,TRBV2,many,TGTGCCAGCAGTGGACAGGGGGATGGCTACACCTTC,CASSGQGDGYTF
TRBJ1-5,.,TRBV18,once,TGTGCCAGCTCACCAACACGGGTCACCAATCAGCCCCAGCATTTT,CASSPTRVTNQPQHF
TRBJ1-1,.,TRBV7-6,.,TGTGCCAGCAGCTCCGGAGTGGGGCTAGGAGAAGCTTTCTTT,CASSSGVGLGEAFF
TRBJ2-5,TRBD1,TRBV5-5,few,TGTGCCAGCAGCTTGACCGGGACAGGGGGCCGCGAGACCCAGTACTTC,CASSLTGTGGRETQYF
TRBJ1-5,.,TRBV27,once,TGTGCCAGCAGTAGGGGGGCAGGTAATCAGCCCCAGCATTTT,CASSRGAGNQPQHF
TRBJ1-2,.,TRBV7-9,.,TGTGCCAGCAGCCCCTTTGGGGGCCCAGGCTACACCTTC,CASSPFGGPGYTF
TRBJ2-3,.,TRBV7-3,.,TGTGCCAGCAGCTTAAGCACAGATACGCAGTATTTT,CASSLSTDTQYF
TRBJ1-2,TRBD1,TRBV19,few,TGTGCCAGTAGTTCCGGGACAGCCTATGGCTACACCTTC,CASSSGTAYGYTF
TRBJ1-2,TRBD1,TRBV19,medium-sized,TGTGCCAGTAGCGTACAGGGGATTGGTGGCTACACCTTC,CASSVQGIGGYTF
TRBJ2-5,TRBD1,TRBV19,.,TGTGCCAGTAGTTGGGAGACAGGGTCACAAGAGACCCAGTACTTC,CASSWETGSQETQYF
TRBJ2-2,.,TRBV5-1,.,TGCGCCAGCACCCGGTCGACAGCGAACACCGGGGAGCTGTTTTTT,CASTRSTANTGELFF
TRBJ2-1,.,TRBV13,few,TGTGCCAGCAGCTTAAGGGGGGGTCCTTCCTACAATGAGCAGTTCTTC,CASSLRGGPSYNEQFF
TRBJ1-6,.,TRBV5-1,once,TGCGCCAGCAGCCTGCTTGGTTCCGGGGATTCACCCCTCCACTTT,CASSLLGSGDSPLHF
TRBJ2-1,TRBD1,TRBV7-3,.,TGTGCCAGCAGCTCCGGGACAGGGGGCAACAATGAGCAGTTCTTC,CASSSGTGGNNEQFF
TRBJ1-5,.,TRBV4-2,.,TGTGCCAGCAGCCAAGAGCGGGGATCGGACAATCAGCCCCAGCATTTT,CASSQERGSDNQPQHF
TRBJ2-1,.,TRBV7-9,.,TGTGCCAGCAGCTTAAATGTACAGGACAATGAGCAGTTCTTC,CASSLNVQDNEQFF
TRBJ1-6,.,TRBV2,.,TGTGCCAGCCACCTGGGGGGCTCTGAAAATTCACCCCTCCACTTT,CASHLGGSENSPLHF
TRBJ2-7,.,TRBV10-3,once,TGTGCCATCAGTGTACTAGCCCCAGACTCCTACGAGCAGTACTTC,CAISVLAPDSYEQYF
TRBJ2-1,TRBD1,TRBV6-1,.,TGTGCCAGCTCAACCGCGGGACAGGGGATCAATGAGCAGTTCTTC,CASSTAGQGINEQFF
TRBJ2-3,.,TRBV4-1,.,TGCGCCAGCAGCCAGGAATTGGACGGTTACCTCACAGATACGCAGTATTTT,CASSQELDGYLTDTQYF
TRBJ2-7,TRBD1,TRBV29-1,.,TGCAGCGCCGACCGAGGGACAGGCTACGAGCAGTACTTC,CSADRGTGYEQYF
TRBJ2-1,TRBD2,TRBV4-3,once,TGCGCCAGCAGCCAAGCAACTAGCGGGCACAATGAGCAGTTCTTC,CASSQATSGHNEQFF
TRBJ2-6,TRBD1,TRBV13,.,TGTGCCAGCAGCTCTCTAGGACAGGGGGAAGGGGCCAACGTCCTGACTTTC,CASSSLGQGEGANVLTF
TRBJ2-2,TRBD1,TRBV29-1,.,TGCAGCGTTGCGAGCAGGACAGGGGACACCGGGGAGCTGTTTTTT,CSVASRTGDTGELFF
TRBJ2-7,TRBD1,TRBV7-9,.,TGTGCCAGCAGCCCTCCTGCCGGGACAGGCTTCGAGCAGTACTTC,CASSPPAGTGFEQYF
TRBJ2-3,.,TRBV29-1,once,TGCAGCGTTGGGCCCCCCCAGGGAGGCACAGATACGCAGTATTTT,CSVGPPQGGTDTQYF
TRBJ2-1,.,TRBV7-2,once,TGTGCCAATAAACAAACTTCCTACAATGAGCAGTTCTTC,CANKQTSYNEQFF
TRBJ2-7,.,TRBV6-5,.,TGTGCCAGCAGTTATGGTTCCGAGCAGTACTTC,CASSYGSEQYF
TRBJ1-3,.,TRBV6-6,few,TGTGCCAGCAGCCCAGGGTTGGGGGACACCATATATTTT,CASSPGLGDTIYF
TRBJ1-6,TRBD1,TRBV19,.,TGTGCCTCCCACTATGGGACAGGGGACAGTTCACCCCTCCACTTT,CASHYGTGDSSPLHF
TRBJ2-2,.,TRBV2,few,TGTGCCAGCAGAGGTGGGAGCCTTTCCACCGGGGAGCTGTTTTTT,CASRGGSLSTGELFF
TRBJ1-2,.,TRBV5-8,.,TGTGCCAGCAGCCGAACAGGGTCGTCCTATGGCTACACCTTC,CASSRTGSSYGYTF
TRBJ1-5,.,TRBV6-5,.,TGTGCCAGCAGCCCCGCGGACAGCCCTAATCAGCCCCAGCATTTT,CASSPADSPNQPQHF
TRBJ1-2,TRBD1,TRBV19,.,TGTGCCAGTAGTACCGACAGGGGGGGGAACTATGGCTACACCTTC,CASSTDRGGNYGYTF
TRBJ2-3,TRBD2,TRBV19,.,TGTGCCAGTAGTACAAGGAGCGGGGTCCCTGGCACAGATACGCAGTATTTT,CASSTRSGVPGTDTQYF